The 3 T cell receptor beta chains listed next were all sequenced from one sample in a study of blood T cells in healthy people across ages. Alongside a J-beta primer mix, a sample-barcoded 5' primer served in a second PCR lasting roughly 6 to 11 cycles. TCRdb reprocessed the 5' RACE reads with MiXCR, giving one entry per CDR3 protein. The sample records over 1.5 million distinct CDR3 sequences, 49% being singletons. Sequencing input: blood. These receptors were obtained from a woman in her 40s in good health.

This clonotype was picked up a small number of times. V usage is TRBV6-2 or TRBV6-3 and J usage is TRBJ2-4, with TRBD1 identical over 8 bases. The CDR3 runs 17 residues. The germline gives CDR1 MNHEY, CDR2 SVGEGT. The ends lost 8 bases at V and 0 bases at J; junction bases unmatched: 12. The CDR3 DNA sequence: TGTGCCAGCCATGCAGGGGGCAGGGTCCTAGCCAAAAACATTCAGTACTTC. It encodes CASHAGGRVLAKNIQYF.

The chain has TRBV4-3 and TRBJ2-1; 7 bases match TRBD1. This CDR3 is built from 14 residues. V lost 4 bases to trimming and J lost 8 bases; unmatched junction nucleotides: 8. The germline gives CDR1 LGHNA, CDR2 YSLEER. The CDR3 region has the DNA TGCGCCAGCAGCCCCCGAGAACAGGGGTATGAGCAGTTCTTC. This sequence encodes CASSPREQGYEQFF.

This clonotype was counted a few times. V usage is TRBV5-1 and J usage is TRBJ1-4; D gene unclear. The CDR3 spans 11 residues. V was cut by 7 bases and J by 8 bases, with 9 bases left in between. Germline assignment: CDR1 SGHRS and CDR2 YFSETQ. CDR3 in DNA: TGCGCCAGCCGCTCGGGAGAAAAACTGTTTTTT. Translating gives CASRSGEKLFF.